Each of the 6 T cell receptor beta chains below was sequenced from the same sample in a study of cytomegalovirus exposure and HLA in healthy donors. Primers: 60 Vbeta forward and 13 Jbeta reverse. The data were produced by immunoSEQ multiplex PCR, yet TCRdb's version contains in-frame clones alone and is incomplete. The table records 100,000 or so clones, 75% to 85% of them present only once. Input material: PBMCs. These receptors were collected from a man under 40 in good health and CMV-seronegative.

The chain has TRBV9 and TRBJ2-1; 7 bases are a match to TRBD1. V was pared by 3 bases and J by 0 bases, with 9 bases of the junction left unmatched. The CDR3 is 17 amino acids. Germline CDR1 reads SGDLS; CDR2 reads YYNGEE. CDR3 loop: CASSAKGASISYNEQFF. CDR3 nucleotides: TGTGCCAGCAGCGCAAAGGGGGCTAGTATCTCCTACAATGAGCAGTTCTTC.

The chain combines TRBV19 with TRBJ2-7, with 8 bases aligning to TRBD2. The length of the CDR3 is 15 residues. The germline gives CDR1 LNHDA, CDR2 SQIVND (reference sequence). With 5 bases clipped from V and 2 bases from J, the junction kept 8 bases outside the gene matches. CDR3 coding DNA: TGTGCCAGTAGTTCCAGCGGGAGTGGAGCCTACGAGCAGTACTTC. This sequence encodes CASSSSGSGAYEQYF.

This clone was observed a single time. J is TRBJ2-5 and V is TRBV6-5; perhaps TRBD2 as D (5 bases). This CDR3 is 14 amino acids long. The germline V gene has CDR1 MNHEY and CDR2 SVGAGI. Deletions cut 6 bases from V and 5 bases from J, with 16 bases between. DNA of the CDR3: TGTGCCAGCAGCTTTACTCGAGGGTCGGAGACCCAGTACTTC. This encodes CASSFTRGSETQYF.

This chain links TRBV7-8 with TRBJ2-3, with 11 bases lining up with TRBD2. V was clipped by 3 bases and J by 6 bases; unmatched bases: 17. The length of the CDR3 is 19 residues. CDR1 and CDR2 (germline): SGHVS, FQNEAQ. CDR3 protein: CASSFPTRRPSGGRDTQYF. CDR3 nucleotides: TGTGCCAGCAGCTTCCCGACCAGGAGACCTAGCGGGGGGCGGGATACGCAGTATTTT.

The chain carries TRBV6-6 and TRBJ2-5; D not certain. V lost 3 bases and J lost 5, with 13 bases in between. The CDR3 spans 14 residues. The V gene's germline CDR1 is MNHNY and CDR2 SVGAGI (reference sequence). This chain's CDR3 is CASSYNLHGETQYF. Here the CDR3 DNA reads TGTGCCAGCAGTTATAACCTCCACGGGGAGACCCAGTACTTC.

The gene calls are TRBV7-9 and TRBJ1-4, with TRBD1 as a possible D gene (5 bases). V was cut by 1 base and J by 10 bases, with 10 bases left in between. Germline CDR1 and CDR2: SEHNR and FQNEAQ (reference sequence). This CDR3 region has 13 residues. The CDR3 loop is CASSLGGRGKLFF. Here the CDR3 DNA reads TGTGCCAGCAGCTTAGGCGGGAGGGGAAAACTGTTTTTT.